Following are 18 T cell receptor beta chains from one sample sequenced in a study of lymphopenia after photon versus proton radiotherapy. Using immunoSEQ multiplex PCR, the repertoire was profiled, and TCRdb retains in-frame clones only, with some absent. Among approximately 65,000 clones, roughly 87% were seen once, and the ten largest hold roughly 13%. The sequencing here drew on peripheral blood, taken from a patient treated with proton-based radiotherapy. All receptors derive from a man older than 75 with esophageal cancer.

V gene TRBV6-6 combines with J gene TRBJ1-6; weak D call: TRBD1 (6 bases). The germline gives CDR1 MNHNY, CDR2 SVGAGI (reference sequence). This CDR3 contains 14 residues. V was shortened by 5 bases and J by 7 bases, with 12 bases between the two germline ends. The CDR3 reads CASSPTGDNSPLHF. The CDR3 bases are TGTGCCAGCAGTCCGACAGGAGACAATTCACCCCTCCACTTT.

This rearrangement joins TRBV7-8 to TRBJ1-1; 7 nucleotides agree with TRBD1. Trimming cost V 1 base and J 4 bases; bases outside gene matches: 6. The CDR3 length is 15 residues. The V gene's germline CDR1 is SGHVS and CDR2 FQNEAQ. The CDR3 DNA reads TGTGCCAGCAGCTTAGGGGCAGGGGGGATCACTGAAGCTTTCTTT. Its protein is CASSLGAGGITEAFF.

V usage is TRBV11-1 and J usage is TRBJ2-3; D is undetermined. From germline, CDR1 is SGHAT and CDR2 FQDESV (reference sequence). The CDR3 loop spans 12 amino acids. Trimming took 7 bases from V and 0 from J, leaving 5 bases between them. The CDR3 loop reads CASKGSTDTQYF. The CDR3 DNA sequence: TGTGCCAGCAAGGGAAGCACAGATACGCAGTATTTT.

V and J are TRBV19 and TRBJ2-1; tentatively, D is TRBD2 (6 bases). The germline V gene encodes CDR1 LNHDA and CDR2 SQIVND (reference sequence). The CDR3 covers 14 residues. Trimming took 5 bases from V and 3 from J, leaving 11 bases between them. This chain's CDR3 is CASSPGVDYNEQFF. CDR3 in DNA: TGTGCCAGTAGTCCGGGAGTCGACTACAATGAGCAGTTCTTC.

The chain employs TRBV9 and TRBJ1-5; the match to TRBD1 covers 8 bases. CDR1 and CDR2 (germline): SGDLS, YYNGEE. The CDR3 totals 17 residues. The trim removed 0 bases at V and 5 bases at J, leaving 10 bases unmatched. CDR3 sequence reads: CASSVDASGGLDQPQHF. In nucleotides, the CDR3 is TGTGCCAGCAGCGTAGATGCGTCAGGGGGCCTTGATCAGCCCCAGCATTTT. Using reference TRBV9 and TRBJ1-5 for the parts outside the CDR3, the full variable domain is DSGVTQTPKHLITATGQRVTLRCSPRSGDLSVYWYQQSLDQGLQFLIQYYNGEERAKGNILERFSAQQFPDLHSELNLSSLELGDSALYFCASSVDASGGLDQPQHFGDGTRLSIL.

In this sample, this clone turned up a few times. The chain carries TRBV4-1 and TRBJ1-5; D remains unclear. CDR3 length: 14 amino acids. V was clipped by 0 bases and J by 5 bases, with 8 bases between them. From germline, CDR1 is MGHRA and CDR2 YSYEKL. CDR3 protein: CASSQDGRDQPQHF. The CDR3 DNA is TGCGCCAGCAGCCAAGATGGGAGGGATCAGCCCCAGCATTTT.

This chain joins TRBV27 and TRBJ2-1, with D unclear. This CDR3 contains 15 residues. CDR1 is MNHEY, CDR2 SMNVEV, per germline (reference sequence). The V and J ends lost 3 bases and 0 bases respectively, with 9 bases between them. The CDR3, as DNA: TGTGCCAGCAGTTTTTCCGGCCCCTCCTACAATGAGCAGTTCTTC. It yields the protein CASSFSGPSYNEQFF.

The chain is built from TRBV7-2 and TRBJ2-7, with 10 bases fitting TRBD1. Germline CDR1 reads SGHTA; CDR2 reads FQGNSA. The CDR3 sequence is 15 residues long. V shed 5 bases and J 5 bases; nucleotides not matched to a gene: 9. The CDR3, as DNA: TGTGCCAGCAGCGACCAGACAGGGGGCTACGACGAGCAGTACTTC. This encodes CASSDQTGGYDEQYF.

The chain combines TRBV6-5 with TRBJ1-2; no reliable D call. V gave up 2 bases and J gave up 4 bases, with 8 bases separating them. CDR1 and CDR2 (germline): MNHEY, SVGAGI. The CDR3 totals 13 residues. CDR3 region: CASSYRPGYGYTF. The CDR3 bases are TGTGCCAGCAGTTACCGACCGGGCTATGGCTACACCTTC.

This chain uses TRBV4-1 with TRBJ2-2; D is possibly TRBD2 (6 bases). Looked up from germline, CDR1 is MGHRA and CDR2 is YSYEKL. V lost 5 bases to trimming and J lost 6 bases, with 19 bases between them. The CDR3 spans 16 residues. CDR3 DNA sequence: TGCGCCAGCAGCGGGGGAGGTAGGGGACGGGCCGGGGAGCTGTTTTTT. Amino acids: CASSGGGRGRAGELFF.

The gene calls are TRBV4-3 and TRBJ1-1; D possibly corresponds to TRBD1 (5 bases). The CDR3 has 12 residues. The V end lost 0 bases, the J end lost 10 bases, and 9 bases lay between the germline ends. Germline V CDR1 and CDR2: LGHNA, YSLEER. Here the CDR3 reads CASSQDGAGAFF. The DNA for the CDR3 is TGCGCCAGCAGCCAAGATGGGGCTGGAGCTTTCTTT.

This sequence joins TRBV5-4 and TRBJ1-3; 9 bases are a match to TRBD1. This CDR3 is built from 16 residues. From germline, CDR1 is SGHNT and CDR2 YYREEE (reference sequence). The trim removed 4 bases at V and 4 bases at J, leaving 9 bases unmatched. The chain's CDR3 is CASSIDRGFAGNTIYF. CDR3 coding DNA: TGTGCCAGCAGCATTGACAGGGGGTTTGCGGGAAACACCATATATTTT.

The chain recombines TRBV2 with TRBJ1-5, with TRBD1 identical over 7 bases. The V gene's germline CDR1 is SNHLY and CDR2 FYNNEI. Trimming removed 8 bases from V and 3 bases from J; junction bases left unmatched: 4. This CDR3 spans 13 amino acids. The chain's CDR3 is CASQDRLNQPQHF. The CDR3 DNA reads TGTGCCAGCCAGGACAGGCTCAATCAGCCCCAGCATTTT.

The chain's CDR3 is CASSEPYNEQFF. The DNA of the CDR3 is TGTGCCAGCAGCGAACCCTACAATGAGCAGTTCTTC. The chain recombines TRBV7-9 with TRBJ2-1; D uncertain. The CDR3 contains 12 residues. Germline V gene lookup returns CDR1 SEHNR and CDR2 FQNEAQ (reference sequence). V was pared by 5 bases and J by 2 bases, with 4 bases between. The full variable domain, in which reference TRBV7-9 and TRBJ2-1 provide the parts outside the CDR3, is DTGVSQNPRHKITKRGQNVTFRCDPISEHNRLYWYRQTLGQGPEFLTYFQNEAQLEKSRLLSDRFSAERPKGSFSTLEIQRTEQGDSAMYLCASSEPYNEQFFGPGTRLTVL.

This chain joins TRBV18 and TRBJ2-7, with D perhaps matching TRBD1 (5 bases). Germline CDR1 reads KGHSH; CDR2 reads LQKENI. CDR3 length: 14 residues. The V end was cut by 1 base, the J end by 1 base, with 8 bases between. The CDR3 reads CASSPLTESYEQYF. CDR3 DNA: TGTGCCAGCTCACCACTGACAGAATCCTACGAGCAGTACTTC.

This clone was detected only a few times. The chain carries TRBV27 and TRBJ2-5, with 11 nucleotides matching TRBD2. Germline-derived CDR1 and CDR2 are MNHEY and SMNVEV (reference sequence). This CDR3 region has 15 residues. V was clipped by 1 base and J by 5 bases; unmatched bases: 3. As DNA, the CDR3 is TGTGCCAGCAGTTTATATTCTAGCGGGAGGGAGACCCAGTACTTC. This sequence encodes CASSLYSSGRETQYF.

The chain employs TRBV15 and TRBJ2-7; 12 bases fit TRBD2. CDR3 size: 16 residues. Losses at the gene ends were 4 bases for V and 4 bases for J; bases not matched to a gene: 8. CDR1 is LNHNV, CDR2 YYDKDF, per germline (reference sequence). The CDR3 loop is CATSTRTSGTRYEQYF. The CDR3 coding sequence is TGTGCCACCAGCACCCGGACTAGCGGGACCCGATACGAGCAGTACTTC.

The chain recombines TRBV4-1 with TRBJ2-7, with D tentatively TRBD2 (6 bases). This CDR3 region has 19 residues. Trimming removed 4 bases at V and 2 bases at J, with 27 bases between. Germline assignment: CDR1 MGHRA and CDR2 YSYEKL. The CDR3 nucleotides are TGCGCCAGCAGCCCCGGCCGTTGGGTCGGGCCTAGCGCAACCTACGAGCAGTACTTC. Translating it yields CASSPGRWVGPSATYEQYF.